This TCR beta chain was recorded in a study of blood T cell repertoires in COVID-19 (dated by TCRdb to 2020 to 2022). Turning to the overall study: Collaborator samples came from the United States, Italy and Spain and covered acute and convalescent phases of COVID-19. Sample metadata almost always included a de-identified subject ID, COVID-19 status, age in years and sex. The dataset comprised deeply sampled blood TCRbeta repertoires from subjects exposed to, actively infected with, or recovered from COVID-19. The material from the prospective study consisted of cDNA or gDNA derived from T cells, B-cell-depleted T cells, or PBMCs. The samples were drawn from two sources: the first 160 participants of the ongoing ImmuneRACE study, and some 1,300 subjects contributed by 6 global collaborators. Where HLA class I and class II types were available, the types were taken from metadata supplied by the sample provider, not from assay-based typing. The repertoires were released in a freely available public database meant as a resource for research on the immune response to SARS-CoV-2.

The collaborating institutions used their own protocols to collect whole blood in K2EDTA tubes. Collaborator samples were shipped for TCRbeta analysis as frozen whole blood, isolated PBMCs, or DNA extracted from either sample type. The immunoSEQ Assay, a bias-controlled multiplex PCR, was used to amplify TCRbeta CDR3 regions from genomic DNA. Regarding the original processing steps: The number of nucleated cells in each sample was estimated from the amplification of reference gene primers within the assay. To quantify the absolute abundance of each unique TCRbeta CDR3 rearrangement, sequence reads were collapsed and filtered. For each sample, productive Simpson clonality was calculated as the square root of Simpson's diversity index across productive rearrangements. Imported from immuneACCESS, the table was reduced by TCRdb to in-frame sequences with V and J called. These copies leave out some clones; in studies compared against another copy, an unresolved V gene accounts for under half, and the cause of the remainder is not known. V and J calls plus clone size are reproduced from that table; the DNA served to infer D and trimming. The sample has under 200,000 clones on record, less than 90% of them singletons. The ten largest clones take up 0.75% to 0.9% of the sample.

Results and caveats for the whole study, not just this receptor: Clinical and demographic metadata were provided uncurated, with the amount varying by source and participant.

A distance of 10 bases separates the germline ends of V and J, which lose 0 bases and 1 base respectively. The CDR1 and CDR2 encoded by the germline V gene are SGDLS and YYNGEE. The CDR3 measures 15 amino acids from cysteine to phenylalanine. The retained sequence is limited to the CDR3, 45 bases, with the frame set at the first base. About this clone: The clone's antigen remains unknown. Base qualities are not at hand, and no much larger clone is one base apart.

The sequenced sample consisted of peripheral blood. This clonotype was sampled from a woman in her 70s with acute or convalescent COVID-19. The rearrangement joined TRBV9 to TRBJ1-1; TRBD1 is perhaps the D gene, given 6 matching bases. The CDR3 region: CASSVGLGQNTEAFF. The sequenced DNA: TGTGCCAGCAGCGTAGGCTTGGGACAGAACACTGAAGCTTTCTTT.